What follows are 6 T cell receptor beta chains derived from one specimen sequenced in a study of cytomegalovirus exposure and HLA in healthy donors (dated by TCRdb to 2016 to 2017). Library generation was performed with the immunoSEQ multiplex PCR assay. For the multiplex PCR, a mixture combining 60 forward primers for TCR Vbeta segments and 13 reverse primers for TCR Jbeta segments was used. TCRdb provides this immuneACCESS table in a form limited to in-frame rearrangements. Some clones are lacking; in checked studies, under half of them reflect an unresolved V gene, and why the rest are absent is not known. This sample gives some 150,000 clones in total; about 85% of them show up just once. The ten top clones hold about 8.3% of the sample. Sample: PBMCs. These TCRs come from a man aged 25-40 years in good health and CMV-seropositive.

The chain uses TRBV5-6 and TRBJ1-2; 7 bases are shared with TRBD1. The germline CDR1 and CDR2 sequences are SGHDT and YYEEEE. Unmatched junction bases numbered 14, after V lost 4 bases and J lost 8 bases. This CDR3 region has 15 residues. As DNA, the CDR3 is TGTGCCAGCAGCGCGGGCCCAGGGCAGGGGGAAGGCTACACCTTC. Its translation is CASSAGPGQGEGYTF. The whole variable domain, filled in from reference TRBV5-6 and TRBJ1-2, reads DAGVTQSPTHLIKTRGQQVTLRCSPKSGHDTVSWYQQALGQGPQFIFQYYEEEERQRGNFPDRFSGHQFPNYSSELNVNALLLGDSALYLCASSAGPGQGEGYTFGSGTRLTVV.

This clone showed up just once. Mismatch with germline at one junction end may stem from a read error. The CDR3 sequence is CANSWGQGDQPQHF. The CDR3 DNA follows: TGCGCCAACAGCTGGGGACAGGGGGATCAGCCCCAGCATTTT. The J gene is TRBJ1-5, the V gene TRBV5-1; 11 bases agree with TRBD1. Germline V gene data show CDR1 as SGHRS and CDR2 as YFSETQ. The CDR3 is 14 amino acids.

This sequence joins TRBV2 and TRBJ2-1, with 9 bases lining up with TRBD2. The J segment lost 6 bases and the V segment lost 5 bases, leaving 8 bases of the junction unmatched. Germline V gene data show CDR1 as SNHLY and CDR2 as FYNNEI. The CDR3 is 15 residues long. CDR3 in amino acids: CASSWGLAAFNEQFF. In DNA form, the CDR3 reads TGTGCCAGCAGTTGGGGACTAGCCGCCTTCAATGAGCAGTTCTTC.

The chain couples TRBV7-9 to TRBJ1-2; D perhaps matches TRBD1 (6 bases). The V and J ends lost 1 base and 2 bases respectively, with 11 bases between them. CDR3 length: 15 amino acids. Germline V gene data show CDR1 as SEHNR and CDR2 as FQNEAQ (reference sequence). Here the CDR3 reads CASSLGAGANYGYTF. The CDR3 nucleotides are TGTGCCAGCAGCTTAGGAGCAGGGGCAAACTATGGCTACACCTTC.

CDR3: CSVDRGSTGYTF. The CDR3 coding sequence is TGCAGCGTTGACAGGGGCTCCACTGGCTACACCTTC. The chain couples TRBV29-1 to TRBJ1-2; TRBD1 is a possible D gene (6 bases). This CDR3 comprises 12 residues. Germline CDR1 and CDR2: SQVTM and ANQGSEA. Trimming took off 3 bases at V and 7 bases at J, with 12 bases between the two ends. Complete variable domain (other parts from reference TRBV29-1 and TRBJ1-2): SAVISQKPSRDICQRGTSLTIQCQVDSQVTMMFWYRQQPGQSLTLIATANQGSEATYESGFVIDKFPISRPNLTFSTLTVSNMSPEDSSIYLCSVDRGSTGYTFGSGTRLTVV.

This rearrangement joins TRBV19 to TRBJ2-2; 7 bases match TRBD2. The V gene's germline CDR1 is LNHDA and CDR2 SQIVND (reference sequence). This CDR3 comprises 15 residues. The V gene end was trimmed by 4 bases and the J gene end by 4 bases; junction bases not matched to a gene: 6. Written as DNA, the CDR3 is TGTGCCAGTAGTAGCGGGAGCGCGGTCACCGGGGAGCTGTTTTTT. It codes for CASSSGSAVTGELFF.